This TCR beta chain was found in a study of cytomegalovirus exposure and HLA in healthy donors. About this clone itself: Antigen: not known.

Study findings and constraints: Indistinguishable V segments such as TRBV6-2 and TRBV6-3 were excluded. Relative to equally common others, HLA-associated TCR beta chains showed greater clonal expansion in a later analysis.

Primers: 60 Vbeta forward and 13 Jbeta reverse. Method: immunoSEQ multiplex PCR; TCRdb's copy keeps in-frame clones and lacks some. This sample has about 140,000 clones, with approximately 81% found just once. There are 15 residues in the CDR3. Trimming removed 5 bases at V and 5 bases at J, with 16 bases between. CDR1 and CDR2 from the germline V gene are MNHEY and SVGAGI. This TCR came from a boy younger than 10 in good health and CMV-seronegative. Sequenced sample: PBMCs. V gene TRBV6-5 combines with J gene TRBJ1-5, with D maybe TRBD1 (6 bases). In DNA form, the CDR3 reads TGTGCCAGCAGTCGTGCCGGGACACCTGATCAGCCCCAGCATTTT. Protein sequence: CASSRAGTPDQPQHF.